This TCR beta chain was documented in a study of neoadjuvant anti-PD-1 for oral cavity cancer. The assay was immunoSEQ multiplex PCR, and TCRdb's table has in-frame clones only and misses some. The sample lists 6,000 to 7,000 clones; around 50% were seen once. The CDR3 consists of 14 residues. The ends were cut back, 2 bases at V and 0 bases at J, with 8 bases in the middle. CDR1 and CDR2 (germline): MNHEY, SVGAGI. The clonotype originates from a person between 40 and 80 years old with oral cavity squamous cell carcinoma. The rearrangement joins TRBV6-5 to TRBJ2-7; D call uncertain. Source: tumor tissue, taken before nivolumab (anti-PD-1) treatment. In DNA form, the CDR3 reads TGTGCCAGCAGTTACGTAGCTGACTCCTACGAGCAGTACTTC. It codes for CASSYVADSYEQYF.